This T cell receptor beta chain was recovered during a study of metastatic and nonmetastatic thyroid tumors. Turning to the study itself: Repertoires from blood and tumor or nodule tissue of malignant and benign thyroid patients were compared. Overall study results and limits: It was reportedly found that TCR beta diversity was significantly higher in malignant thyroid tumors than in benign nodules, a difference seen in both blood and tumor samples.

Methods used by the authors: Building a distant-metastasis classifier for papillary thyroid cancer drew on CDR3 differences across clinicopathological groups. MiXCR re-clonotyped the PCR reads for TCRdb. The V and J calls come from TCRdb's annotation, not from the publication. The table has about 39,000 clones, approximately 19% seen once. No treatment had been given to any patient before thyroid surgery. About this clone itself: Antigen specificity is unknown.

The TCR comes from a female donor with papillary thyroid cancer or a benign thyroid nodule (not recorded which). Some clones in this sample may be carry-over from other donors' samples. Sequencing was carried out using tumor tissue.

The CDR3 DNA reads as TGTGCCAGCAGCTCCTCCAGCCGAAACACCGGGGAGCTGTTTTTT. The encoded protein is CASSSSSRNTGELFF. The chain links TRBV7-2 to TRBJ2-2, with D unclear. Looked up from germline, CDR1 is SGHTA and CDR2 is FQGNSA. V lost 4 bases, J lost 2 bases, and 11 bases lay in between. The CDR3 runs 15 residues.